These T cell receptor beta chains were read from a single sample in a study of shared clonotypes between healthy human individuals. Clones were read by immunoSEQ multiplex PCR, and TCRdb kept only the in-frame ones, dropping some. Of millions of clones in the sample, 90% to 95% were seen once. What was sequenced was naive CD4+ T cells sorted from blood. These receptors all stem from a man between 18 and 35 years old in good health. CDR3s include the opening cysteine and the closing phenylalanine or tryptophan. A D gene is named only where the DNA matches it firmly. Where a row states a size, it is once, few, many or the class of an expanded clone; other rows omit it.

V: TRBV30; J: TRBJ1-2; D: TRBD1; size: -; DNA: TGTGCCTGGAGCGGACAGGGGGCTATGGGGACTGGCTACACCTTC; CDR3: CAWSGQGAMGTGYTF
V: TRBV11-3; J: TRBJ2-1; D: TRBD1; size: once; DNA: TGTGCCAGCAGCTCCAGAATTCCGGGACAGGGGGACAATGAGCAGTTCTTC; CDR3: CASSSRIPGQGDNEQFF
V: TRBV5-8; J: TRBJ1-4; D: TRBD1; size: -; DNA: TGTGCCAGCAGCTTGGCGGGACAGGGGGGTGAAAAACTGTTTTTT; CDR3: CASSLAGQGGEKLFF
V: TRBV5-1; J: TRBJ2-3; D: TRBD1; size: -; DNA: TGCGCCAGCAGCTTGAATTCAGGGGGCAAGGCAGATACGCAGTATTTT; CDR3: CASSLNSGGKADTQYF
V: TRBV5-1; J: TRBJ2-2; D: -; size: -; DNA: TGCGCCAGCAGCACCAAGCGCGCCCCTCAAAACACCGGGGAGCTGTTTTTT; CDR3: CASSTKRAPQNTGELFF
V: TRBV2; J: TRBJ2-7; D: -; size: -; DNA: TGTGCCAGCCGCCAGTATTCGGGAGAATATTACGAGCAGTACTTC; CDR3: CASRQYSGEYYEQYF
V: TRBV5-1; J: TRBJ2-5; D: -; size: -; DNA: TGCGCCAGCCGCCTAACCCTTCAAGAGACCCAGTACTTC; CDR3: CASRLTLQETQYF
V: TRBV7-9; J: TRBJ2-1; D: -; size: -; DNA: TGTGCCAGCAGCCGTGTACCGGGACCCAACTACAATGAGCAGTTCTTC; CDR3: CASSRVPGPNYNEQFF
V: TRBV12-5; J: TRBJ2-3; D: -; size: -; DNA: TGTGCTAGTGGTTTGGGACATTCGAGCACAGATACGCAGTATTTT; CDR3: CASGLGHSSTDTQYF
V: TRBV6-1; J: TRBJ1-5; D: -; size: -; DNA: TGTGCCAGCAGTGAAGTGGATCAGCCCCAGCATTTT; CDR3: CASSEVDQPQHF
V: TRBV30; J: TRBJ2-1; D: TRBD2; size: -; DNA: TGTGCCTGGAGTGTAGGACTAGCGGGGGGCAATGAGCAGTTCTTC; CDR3: CAWSVGLAGGNEQFF
V: TRBV7-9; J: TRBJ1-1; D: TRBD1; size: -; DNA: TGTGCCAGCAGCTTAGCGTACACGGACAGGGTATGGGCCAGCACTGAAGCTTTCTTT; CDR3: CASSLAYTDRVWASTEAFF
V: TRBV5-1; J: TRBJ1-1; D: -; size: -; DNA: TGCGCCAGCAGCTTGGAAGCCGCGAACACTGAAGCTTTCTTT; CDR3: CASSLEAANTEAFF
V: TRBV6-5; J: TRBJ1-1; D: -; size: -; DNA: TGTGCCAGCAGTTCGCGGTTTGAAGCTTTCTTT; CDR3: CASSSRFEAFF
V: TRBV6-1; J: TRBJ1-2; D: -; size: -; DNA: TGTGCCAGCAGTGCGAGTTATGGCTACACCTTC; CDR3: CASSASYGYTF
V: TRBV20-1; J: TRBJ2-5; D: -; size: once; DNA: TGCAGTGCTAGAGGGGGCGGGACCCAGTACTTC; CDR3: CSARGGGTQYF
V: TRBV11-2; J: TRBJ1-5; D: -; size: -; DNA: TGTGCCAGCAGCTTGGGAGACAGCTATAGCAATCAGCCCCAGCATTTT; CDR3: CASSLGDSYSNQPQHF
V: TRBV18; J: TRBJ2-2; D: -; size: -; DNA: TGTGCCAGCTCACCAACGTCGGAGGGGGAGCTGTTTTTT; CDR3: CASSPTSEGELFF
V: TRBV7-8; J: TRBJ2-5; D: TRBD2; size: -; DNA: TGTGCCAGCAGCCTCCGGACTAGCAGCGTCCAAGAGACCCAGTACTTC; CDR3: CASSLRTSSVQETQYF
V: TRBV27; J: TRBJ1-6; D: TRBD1; size: -; DNA: TGTGCCAGCAGCCCTAAACAGGGGGGATCCTATAATTCACCCCTCCACTTT; CDR3: CASSPKQGGSYNSPLHF
V: TRBV10-2; J: TRBJ2-7; D: -; size: -; DNA: TGCGCCACCAAGGTAGCGGCTAACTACGAGCAGTACTTC; CDR3: CATKVAANYEQYF
V: TRBV4-1; J: TRBJ2-7; D: -; size: -; DNA: TGCGCCAGCAGTAGAGAGGGAGGGGGGTACGAGCAGTACTTC; CDR3: CASSREGGGYEQYF
V: TRBV5-8; J: TRBJ2-4; D: -; size: -; DNA: TGTGCCAGCAGCCCCGGGACATTCATTCAGTACTTC; CDR3: CASSPGTFIQYF
V: TRBV6-5; J: TRBJ1-6; D: -; size: -; DNA: TGTGCCAGCAGTTACGGGGGGACTTCACCCCTCCACTTT; CDR3: CASSYGGTSPLHF